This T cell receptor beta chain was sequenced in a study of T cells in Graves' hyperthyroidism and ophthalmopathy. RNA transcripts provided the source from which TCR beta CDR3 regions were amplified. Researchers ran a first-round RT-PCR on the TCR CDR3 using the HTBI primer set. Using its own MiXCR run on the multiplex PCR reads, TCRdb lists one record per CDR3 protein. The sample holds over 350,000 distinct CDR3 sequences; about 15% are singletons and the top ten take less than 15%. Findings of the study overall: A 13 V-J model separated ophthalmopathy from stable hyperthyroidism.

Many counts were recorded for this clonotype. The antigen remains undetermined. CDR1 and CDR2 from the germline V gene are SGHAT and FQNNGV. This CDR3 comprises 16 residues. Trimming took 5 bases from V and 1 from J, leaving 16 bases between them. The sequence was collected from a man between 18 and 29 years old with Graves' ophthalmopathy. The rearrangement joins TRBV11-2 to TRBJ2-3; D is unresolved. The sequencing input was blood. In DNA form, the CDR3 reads TGTGCCAGCAGCAATACCCAACGGGCACGCACAGATACGCAGTATTTT. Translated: CASSNTQRARTDTQYF.